Following are 10 T cell receptor beta chains from one sample sequenced in a study of T cell responses to AZD1222 COVID-19 vaccine. Only in-frame clones appear in the TCRdb table, and some are missing; sequencing was by immunoSEQ multiplex PCR. The data show some 150,000 clones, 85% seen once. Sequencing was performed on peripheral blood, taken 28 days after the second dose of the MenACWY control vaccine. These receptors all stem from an adult who received the MenACWY meningococcal vaccine as a control.

The rearrangement uses TRBV7-2 and TRBJ2-5; D is unclear. The CDR3 is 14 residues long. The V end lost 0 bases, the J end lost 3 bases, and 8 bases lay between the germline ends. Per the germline V gene, CDR1 is SGHTA and CDR2 is FQGNSA. The DNA for the CDR3 is TGTGCCAGCAGCTTAGCTATACAGAAAGAGACCCAGTACTTC. Its translation: CASSLAIQKETQYF.

DNA of the CDR3: TGCAGTGCAGCAGGGGGAAATGAGCAGTTCTTC. Amino acids: CSAAGGNEQFF. V usage is TRBV20-1 and J usage is TRBJ2-1, with 7 bases lining up with TRBD1. The V gene's germline CDR1 is DFQATT and CDR2 SNEGSKA (reference sequence). Germline trimming cut 6 bases from V and 7 bases from J; bases unmatched to any gene: 3. This CDR3 comprises 11 residues.

A word on this clone: Its ends do not fully match the called genes, so a read error is possible. This chain links TRBV7-8 with TRBJ2-2, with 7 bases lining up with TRBD2. Per germline, CDR1 SGHVS and CDR2 FQNEAQ. This CDR3 has 12 amino acids. CDR3 sequence: CASSLRAGDLFF. In DNA, the CDR3 is TGTGCCAGCAGCCTCCGGGCGGGGGACCTGTTTTTT. Full variable domain (outside the CDR3, taken from reference TRBV7-8 and TRBJ2-2): GAGVSQSPRYKVAKRGQDVALRCDPISGHVSLFWYQQALGQGPEFLTYFQNEAQLDKSGLPSDRFFAERPEGSVSTLKIQRTQQEDSAVYLCASSLRAGDLFFGEGSRLTVL.

The chain has TRBV5-6 and TRBJ1-1, with D perhaps TRBD1 (6 bases). V gave up 5 bases and J gave up 1 base, with 12 bases separating them. The CDR3 runs to 14 residues. Germline-derived CDR1 and CDR2 are SGHDT and YYEEEE. The CDR3 nucleotides are TGTGCCAGCAGACGAACAGGGAGGAACACTGAAGCTTTCTTT. Amino acid sequence: CASRRTGRNTEAFF.

As DNA, the CDR3 is TGTGCCAGCAGCTTAGAAGGCAGAGTCGATGGCTACACCTTC. As protein: CASSLEGRVDGYTF. The rearrangement links TRBV11-2 to TRBJ1-2, with D unclear. Per the germline V gene, CDR1 is SGHAT and CDR2 is FQNNGV. V lost 0 bases, J lost 6 bases, and 11 bases lay in between. The CDR3 has 14 residues.

V gene TRBV7-2 combines with J gene TRBJ1-5; no reliable D call. Between the trimmed V and J ends, which lost 5 bases and 4 bases, there was a span of 9 bases. Per germline, CDR1 SGHTA and CDR2 FQGNSA. The CDR3 extends over 13 amino acids. CDR3 DNA sequence: TGTGCCAGCAGCCGACCCAATAATCAGCCCCAGCATTTT. This translates into CASSRPNNQPQHF. Full variable domain (rest looked up from reference TRBV7-2 and TRBJ1-5): GAGVSQSPSNKVTEKGKDVELRCDPISGHTALYWYRQSLGQGLEFLIYFQGNSAPDKSGLPSDRFSAERTGGSVSTLTIQRTQQEDSAVYLCASSRPNNQPQHFGDGTRLSIL.

V usage is TRBV5-6 and J usage is TRBJ1-4, with unresolved D. The CDR3 contains 16 residues. V lost 2 bases to trimming and J lost 2 bases, with 13 bases between them. Germline loops: CDR1 SGHDT, CDR2 YYEEEE. The CDR3 coding sequence is TGTGCCAGCAGCTTTCTTCATTCGGGGACTAATGAAAAACTGTTTTTT. It encodes CASSFLHSGTNEKLFF.

This sequence joins TRBV5-1 and TRBJ1-2; D not resolved. CDR3 size: 13 residues. CDR1 SGHRS and CDR2 YFSETQ come from the germline V gene. V dropped 0 bases and J dropped 6 bases, with 9 bases sitting between them. The CDR3 spells CASSLVEGNGYTF. CDR3 coding DNA: TGCGCCAGCAGCTTGGTGGAGGGTAATGGCTACACCTTC.

The chain is built from TRBV11-2 and TRBJ2-3; 14 nucleotides match TRBD2. V trimming: 0 bases; J trimming: 0 bases; junction bases outside the gene matches: 5. The V gene's germline CDR1 is SGHAT and CDR2 FQNNGV. The CDR3 consists of 19 residues. CDR3 protein: CASSLEGTSGGPSTDTQYF. For the CDR3, the DNA is TGTGCCAGCAGCTTAGAAGGGACTAGCGGGGGACCGAGCACAGATACGCAGTATTTT.

CDR3 amino acids: CASSLDSEREKREQFF. DNA for the CDR3: TGTGCCAGCAGCTTAGACAGCGAGCGGGAGAAGCGGGAGCAGTTCTTC. The gene calls are TRBV7-2 and TRBJ2-1; 8 bases agree with TRBD2. With V trimmed by 1 base and J by 10 bases, 12 bases remained unmatched. Per germline, CDR1 SGHTA and CDR2 FQGNSA. This CDR3 region has 16 residues.